Given below is one TCR beta chain in context. Its antigen is currently unknown. PCR used 60 Vbeta primers and 13 Jbeta primers. Assay: immunoSEQ multiplex PCR; the TCRdb copy retains only in-frame clones and omits some. The sample has fewer than 150,000 clones, roughly 70% seen once. This entry comes from a study of cytomegalovirus exposure and HLA in healthy donors. Study results and limitations: Donors were assumed by presence/absence analyses to have roughly uniform sequencing depth.

V gave up 2 bases and J gave up 10 bases, with 8 bases separating them. Germline-derived CDR1 and CDR2 are MDHEN and SYDVKM. The CDR3 length is 11 residues. The rearrangement uses TRBV28 and TRBJ2-5, with D possibly TRBD2 on 5 matching bases. The sequenced sample consisted of PBMCs. The clonotype comes from a man between 18 and 29 years old in good health and CMV-seropositive. The CDR3: CASSLAGNQYF. CDR3 coding DNA: TGTGCCAGCAGTTTAGCGGGTAACCAGTACTTC.